This T cell receptor (beta chain) derives from a study of cytomegalovirus exposure and HLA in healthy donors. Study-level points and caveats: Researchers left out some V segments, among them TRBV6-2 and TRBV6-3, as indistinguishable.

Germline-derived CDR1 and CDR2 are MNHEY and SVGAGI. This CDR3 region has 15 residues. Trimming removed 1 base from V and 1 base from J; junction bases left unmatched: 4. Primers: 60 Vbeta forward and 13 Jbeta reverse. The table came from immunoSEQ multiplex PCR; TCRdb's copy has only in-frame clones and leaves some out. The data contain approximately 220,000 clones, less than 85% of them singletons. Details on this clone: Antigen unknown.

The clonotype was recovered from a man aged 18 to 29 in good health and CMV-seronegative. The rearrangement uses TRBV6-5 and TRBJ2-7; 7 bases line up with TRBD2. Material for sequencing was PBMCs. The CDR3 DNA reads as TGTGCCAGCAGTTACTTACTAGCGAATTCCTACGAGCAGTACTTC. Residues: CASSYLLANSYEQYF.